This is a list of T cell receptor beta chains from one sample in a study of blood T cell repertoires in COVID-19. Using immunoSEQ multiplex PCR, the repertoire was profiled, and TCRdb retains in-frame clones only, with some absent. This sample has tens of thousands of clones; approximately 84% occur once, and the top ten carry approximately 2.5%. The sample consisted of peripheral blood. These receptors all stem from a man aged 45-65 years with acute or convalescent COVID-19. Each CDR3 is given with its conserved first and last residue. The D gene is left open where the match is weak.

v_call: TRBV5-1
d_call: NA
j_call: TRBJ2-4
cdr3_aa: CASSLAGEDIQYF
cdr3_nt: TGCGCCAGCAGCTTGGCCGGAGAGGACATTCAGTACTTC

v_call: TRBV19
d_call: TRBD1
j_call: TRBJ2-1
cdr3_aa: CATDTGALSYNEQFF
cdr3_nt: TGTGCCACCGATACAGGGGCCCTCTCCTACAATGAGCAGTTCTTC

v_call: TRBV2
d_call: NA
j_call: TRBJ2-5
cdr3_aa: CASSEGGETQYF
cdr3_nt: TGTGCCAGCAGTGAAGGGGGCGAGACCCAGTACTTC

v_call: TRBV28
d_call: TRBD1
j_call: TRBJ2-7
cdr3_aa: CASSFRQGAPEQYF
cdr3_nt: TGTGCCAGCAGTTTTCGGCAGGGGGCCCCCGAGCAGTACTTC

v_call: TRBV19
d_call: NA
j_call: TRBJ1-2
cdr3_aa: CASSGQYPGYTF
cdr3_nt: TGTGCCAGTAGTGGACAGTACCCTGGCTACACCTTC

v_call: TRBV19
d_call: NA
j_call: TRBJ1-1
cdr3_aa: CASTGNPYSYTEAFF
cdr3_nt: TGTGCCAGTACGGGAAACCCGTACTCATACACTGAAGCTTTCTTT

v_call: TRBV6-5
d_call: NA
j_call: TRBJ1-1
cdr3_aa: CASNGDRNTEAFF
cdr3_nt: TGTGCCAGCAACGGAGACAGGAACACTGAAGCTTTCTTT

v_call: TRBV7-3
d_call: TRBD2
j_call: TRBJ2-3
cdr3_aa: CASSLGTSGDTQYF
cdr3_nt: TGTGCCAGCAGCTTAGGGACTAGCGGAGATACGCAGTATTTT

v_call: TRBV7-3
d_call: NA
j_call: TRBJ2-5
cdr3_aa: CASSSGQPGRETQYF
cdr3_nt: TGTGCCAGCAGCTCCGGACAGCCCGGCCGGGAGACCCAGTACTTC

v_call: TRBV4-1
d_call: TRBD1
j_call: TRBJ1-2
cdr3_aa: CASSQTPGQGNYGYTF
cdr3_nt: TGCGCCAGCAGCCAAACCCCGGGACAGGGAAACTATGGCTACACCTTC